A selection of T cell receptor beta chains follows, all from one sample in a study of OX40 agonist ivuxolimab in advanced cancers. Some clones are missing from TCRdb's copy, which holds only in-frame ones; the method was immunoSEQ multiplex PCR. The table has about 95,000 clones, 70% to 90% seen once. The sequencing here drew on CD4+ or CD8+ T cells sorted from blood, taken in a trial of the OX40 agonist ivuxolimab. Every receptor here comes from an adult with an advanced solid tumor such as melanoma, head and neck, liver or kidney cancer. The CDR3 runs from the conserved cysteine through the conserved F or W. Each record gives: D gene, V gene, J gene, CDR3 protein. A D gene is named only where the DNA matches it firmly.

-,TRBV11-3,TRBJ2-3,CASSSPVTDTQYF
-,TRBV30,TRBJ2-7,CAWSVPFPSRPYEQYF
-,TRBV28,TRBJ1-2,CASSFGGAGEGYTF
-,TRBV1,TRBJ2-7,CTSSQEREGRGEQYF
TRBD1,TRBV19,TRBJ1-2,CASSARDRADYGYTF
TRBD2,TRBV18,TRBJ2-3,CASSQNSGSTDTQYF
-,TRBV5-5,TRBJ2-7,CASTPRRTGTTSLEQYF
-,TRBV5-1,TRBJ2-5,CASSQGQHQETQYF
-,TRBV30,TRBJ2-7,CAWSLGGNEQYF
-,TRBV27,-,CASSPPGTQHSEPYEQYF
-,TRBV9,TRBJ1-4,CASSVGATNEKLFF
TRBD2,TRBV4-3,TRBJ2-7,CASSQDASREGLTYEQYF
-,TRBV7-3,TRBJ1-5,CASSLSPGTQPQHF
TRBD1,TRBV30,-,CARQGFESYEQYF
TRBD1,TRBV27,TRBJ2-5,CATLSWTGKQETQYF